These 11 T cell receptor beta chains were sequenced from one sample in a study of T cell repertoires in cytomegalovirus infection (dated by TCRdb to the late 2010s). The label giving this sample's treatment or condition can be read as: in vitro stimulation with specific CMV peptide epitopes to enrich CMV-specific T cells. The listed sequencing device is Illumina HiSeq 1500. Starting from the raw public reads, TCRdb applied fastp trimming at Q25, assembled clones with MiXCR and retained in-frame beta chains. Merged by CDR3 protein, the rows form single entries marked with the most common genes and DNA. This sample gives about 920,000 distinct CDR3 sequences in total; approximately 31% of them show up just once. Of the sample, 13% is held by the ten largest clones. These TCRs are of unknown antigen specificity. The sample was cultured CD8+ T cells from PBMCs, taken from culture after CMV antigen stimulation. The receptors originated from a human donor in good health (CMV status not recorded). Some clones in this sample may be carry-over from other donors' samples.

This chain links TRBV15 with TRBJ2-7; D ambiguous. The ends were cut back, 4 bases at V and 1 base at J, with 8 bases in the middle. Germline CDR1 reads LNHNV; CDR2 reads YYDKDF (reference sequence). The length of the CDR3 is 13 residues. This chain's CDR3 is CATSIPGSYEQYV. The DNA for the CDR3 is TGTGCCACCAGCATTCCCGGTTCCTACGAGCAGTACGTC.

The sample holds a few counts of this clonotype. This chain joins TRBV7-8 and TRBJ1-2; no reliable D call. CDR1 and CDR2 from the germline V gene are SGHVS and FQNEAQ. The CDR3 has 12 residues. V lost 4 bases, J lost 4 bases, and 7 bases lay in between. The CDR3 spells CASSSNLYGYTF. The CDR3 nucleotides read TGTGCCAGCAGCTCGAATCTCTATGGCTACACCTTC.

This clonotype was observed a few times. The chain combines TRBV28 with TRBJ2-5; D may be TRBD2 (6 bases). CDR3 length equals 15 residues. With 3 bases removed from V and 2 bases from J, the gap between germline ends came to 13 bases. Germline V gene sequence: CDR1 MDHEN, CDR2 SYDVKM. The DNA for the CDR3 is TGTGCCAGCAGTTTGCTTTTAGCGGATCAAGAGACCCAGTACTTC. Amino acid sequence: CASSLLLADQETQYF.

The DNA of the CDR3 is TGTGCCAGCAGCCAAGCAGGGGCCGGGGACACTGAAGCTTTCTTT. This codes for CASSQAGAGDTEAFF. V usage is TRBV3-1 and J usage is TRBJ1-1; the D gene is possibly TRBD1 (6 bases). The ends were cut back, 1 base at V and 3 bases at J, with 12 bases in the middle. This CDR3 comprises 15 residues. Germline V gives CDR1 LGHDT, CDR2 YNNKEL (reference sequence).

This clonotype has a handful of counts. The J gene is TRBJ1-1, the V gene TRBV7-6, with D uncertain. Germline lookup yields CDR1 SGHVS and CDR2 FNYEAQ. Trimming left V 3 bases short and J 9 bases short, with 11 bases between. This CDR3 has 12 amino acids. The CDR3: CASSFGEGQAFF. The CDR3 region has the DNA TGTGCCAGCAGCTTTGGTGAGGGTCAAGCTTTCTTT.

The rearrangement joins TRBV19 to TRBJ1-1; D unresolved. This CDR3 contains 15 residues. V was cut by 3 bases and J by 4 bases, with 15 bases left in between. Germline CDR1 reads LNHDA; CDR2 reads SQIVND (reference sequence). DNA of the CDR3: TGTGCCAGTAGTATGAGGCGGCGCGGGGTCACTGAAGCTTTCTTT. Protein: CASSMRRRGVTEAFF.

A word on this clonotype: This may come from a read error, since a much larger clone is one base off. The CDR3 here is CANRRRQFRYGYTF. For the CDR3, the DNA is TGTGCCAACAGGAGGCGACAGTTCCGGTATGGCTACACCTTC. The chain couples TRBV12-3 or TRBV12-4 to TRBJ1-2; a possible D gene is TRBD1 (5 bases). The V end was cut by 10 bases, the J end by 5 bases, with 20 bases between. This CDR3 is built from 14 residues.

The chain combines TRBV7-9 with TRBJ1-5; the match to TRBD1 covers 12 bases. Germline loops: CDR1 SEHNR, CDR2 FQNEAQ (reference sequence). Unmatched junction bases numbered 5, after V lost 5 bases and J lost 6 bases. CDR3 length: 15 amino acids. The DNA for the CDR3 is TGTGCCAGCAGCGACGGGACAGGGGGCGTTCAGCCCCAGCATTTT. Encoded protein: CASSDGTGGVQPQHF.

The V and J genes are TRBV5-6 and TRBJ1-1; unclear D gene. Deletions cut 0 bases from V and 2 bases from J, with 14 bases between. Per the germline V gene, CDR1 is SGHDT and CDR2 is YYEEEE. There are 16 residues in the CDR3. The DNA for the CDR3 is TGTGCCAGCAGCTTGGTGCTCGCAGATCCCAACACTGAAGCTTTCTTT. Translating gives CASSLVLADPNTEAFF.

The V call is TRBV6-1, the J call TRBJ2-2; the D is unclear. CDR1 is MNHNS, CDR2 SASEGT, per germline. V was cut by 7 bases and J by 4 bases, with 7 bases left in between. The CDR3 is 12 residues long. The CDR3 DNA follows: TGTGCCAGCACAATGACCACCGGGGAGCTGTTTTTT. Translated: CASTMTTGELFF.

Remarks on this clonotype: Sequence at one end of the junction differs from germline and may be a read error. CDR3 DNA: TGTGCCAACAGTTTATACCTAGCGGGGAACACCGGGGAGCTGTTTTTT. It encodes CANSLYLAGNTGELFF. The J gene is TRBJ2-2, the V gene TRBV27; 8 bases match TRBD2. CDR1 is MNHEY, CDR2 SMNVEV, per germline (reference sequence). The CDR3 is 16 amino acids.